This T cell receptor beta chain was obtained from a study of cytomegalovirus exposure and HLA in healthy donors. Vbeta (60) and Jbeta (13) primers were used in the PCR. TCRdb keeps only in-frame clones here, not all; method: immunoSEQ multiplex PCR. The data hold 150,000 to 200,000 clones, with nearly 80% observed a single time. As for the donors, each was a healthy bone marrow donor. Points from the study as a whole: Among immune exposure information, only CMV serostatus was available.

About this clone: Its target is unknown.

V lost 7 bases, J lost 0 bases, and 11 bases lay in between. Germline V gene data show CDR1 as SNHLY and CDR2 as FYNNEI. This CDR3 region has 14 residues. The chain employs TRBV2 and TRBJ2-3, with TRBD1 as a possible D gene (8 bases). The receptor was isolated from a woman aged 40-49 years in good health and CMV-seronegative. Sequencing input: PBMCs. CDR3 sequence: CASNRGGSTDTQYF. The CDR3 DNA is TGTGCCAGCAACAGGGGGGGGAGCACAGATACGCAGTATTTT.